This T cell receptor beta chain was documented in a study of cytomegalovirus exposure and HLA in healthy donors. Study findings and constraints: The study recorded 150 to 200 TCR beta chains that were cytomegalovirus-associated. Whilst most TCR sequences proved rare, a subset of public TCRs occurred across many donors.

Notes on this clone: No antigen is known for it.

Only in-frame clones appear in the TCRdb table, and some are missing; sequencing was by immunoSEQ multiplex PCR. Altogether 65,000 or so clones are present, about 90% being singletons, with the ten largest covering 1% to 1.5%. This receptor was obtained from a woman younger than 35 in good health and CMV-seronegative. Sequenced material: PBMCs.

The CDR3 here is CASSDRGHSPLHF. In DNA, the CDR3 is TGTGCCAGCAGTGACAGGGGGCATTCACCCCTCCACTTT. The chain recombines TRBV6-1 with TRBJ1-6; 8 nucleotides line up with TRBD1. Germline V CDR1 and CDR2: MNHNS, SASEGT. The CDR3 spans 13 residues. J gave up 8 bases and V 3 bases, and 0 bases lay outside the gene matches.